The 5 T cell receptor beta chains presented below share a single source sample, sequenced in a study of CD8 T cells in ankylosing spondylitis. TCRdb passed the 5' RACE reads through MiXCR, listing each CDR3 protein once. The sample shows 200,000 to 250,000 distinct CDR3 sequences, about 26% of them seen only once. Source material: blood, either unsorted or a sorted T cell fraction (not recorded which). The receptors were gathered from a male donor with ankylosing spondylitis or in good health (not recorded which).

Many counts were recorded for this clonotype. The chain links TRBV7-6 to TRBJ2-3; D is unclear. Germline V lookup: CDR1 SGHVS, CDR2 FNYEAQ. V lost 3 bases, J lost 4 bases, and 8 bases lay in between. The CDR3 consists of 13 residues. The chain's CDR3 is CASSFTRADTQYF. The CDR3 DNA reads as TGTGCCAGCAGCTTCACGCGAGCAGATACGCAGTATTTT.

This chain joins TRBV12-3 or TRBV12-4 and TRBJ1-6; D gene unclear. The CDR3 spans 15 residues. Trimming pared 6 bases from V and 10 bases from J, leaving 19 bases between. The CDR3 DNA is TGTGCCAGCAGAGAACGGTCTTCACCAGCCTCACCCCTCCACTTT. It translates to CASRERSSPASPLHF.

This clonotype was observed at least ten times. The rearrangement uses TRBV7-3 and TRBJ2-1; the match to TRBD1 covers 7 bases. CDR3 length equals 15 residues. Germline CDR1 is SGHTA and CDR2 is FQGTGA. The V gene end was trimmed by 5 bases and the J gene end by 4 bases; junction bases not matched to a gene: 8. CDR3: CASSPDGTEYNEQFF. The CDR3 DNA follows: TGTGCCAGCAGCCCCGATGGGACAGAGTACAATGAGCAGTTCTTC.

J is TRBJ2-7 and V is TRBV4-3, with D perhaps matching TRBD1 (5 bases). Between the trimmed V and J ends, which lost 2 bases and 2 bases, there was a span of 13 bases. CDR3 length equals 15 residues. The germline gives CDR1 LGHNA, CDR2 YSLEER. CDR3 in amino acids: CASSQQGWGPYEQYF. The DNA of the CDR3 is TGCGCCAGCAGCCAACAGGGTTGGGGCCCCTACGAGCAGTACTTC.

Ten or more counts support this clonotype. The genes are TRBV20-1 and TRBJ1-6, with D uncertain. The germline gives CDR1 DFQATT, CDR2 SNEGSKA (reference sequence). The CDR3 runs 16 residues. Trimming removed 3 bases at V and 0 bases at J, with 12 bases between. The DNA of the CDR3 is TGCAGTGCTAGTGGTGAGGGCAGCTCCTATAATTCACCCCTCCACTTT. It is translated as CSASGEGSSYNSPLHF.